The 2 T cell receptor delta chains in this list originate from one sample, sequenced in a study of gamma-delta T cells after stem cell transplantation. TCRdb reprocessed the RT-PCR reads through CATT. The sample consists of 2,500 to 3,000 delta-chain clones, approximately 2.6% of them appearing once. The specimen sequenced was gamma-delta T cells. Receptors originate from a human donor. It is not recorded whose cells these are; they may come from a transplant donor.

This clone was counted a few times. A far larger clone is off by one base, so a read error is likely. Other DNA variants within this sample encode the same CDR3. This chain uses TRDV2 with TRDJ1; tentatively, D is TRDD3 (6 bases). V was trimmed by 1 base and J by 4 bases, leaving 12 bases between them. The germline V gene encodes CDR1 GEAIGNYY and CDR2 EKD. The CDR3 loop spans 14 amino acids. The CDR3 bases are TGTGCCTGTGACACGCTTGGGGGGAGCGATAAACTCATCTTT. This encodes CACDTLGGSDKLIF.

By its share, this clone is large. The same CDR3 also results from other DNA sequences found in this sample. The chain couples TRDV2 to TRDJ1; 7 bases fit TRDD3. The CDR3 runs to 18 residues. The ends lost 0 bases at V and 0 bases at J; junction bases unmatched: 12. The germline CDR1 and CDR2 sequences are GEAIGNYY and EKD. The DNA of the CDR3 is TGTGCCTGTGACACCGTAACCCTACTGGGGATCAACACCGATAAACTCATCTTT. Translation: CACDTVTLLGINTDKLIF.